The 10 T cell receptor beta chains below come from one sample, sequenced in a study of blood T cell repertoires in COVID-19. Profiling relied on immunoSEQ multiplex PCR, and the TCRdb table lists in-frame clones only, not all of them. The sample lists around 260,000 clones; 89% were seen once. The sequencing input was peripheral blood. The origin of the receptors is a middle-aged woman who had recovered from COVID-19.

This clone appeared once. The J gene is TRBJ2-7, the V gene TRBV3-1 (or the pseudogene TRBV3-2); D unresolved. This CDR3 contains 14 residues. V lost 6 bases and J 5 bases, leaving 17 bases between the germline ends. Per germline, CDR1 LGHDT and CDR2 YNNKEL (reference sequence). The CDR3 DNA follows: TGTGCCAGCAGTCACAATCCTCGGGTAGACGAGCAGTACTTC. Translated, it gives CASSHNPRVDEQYF.

The chain joins TRBV7-3 to TRBJ2-1; 7 bases are shared with TRBD2. Germline CDR1 reads SGHTA; CDR2 reads FQGTGA. This CDR3 comprises 16 residues. The V gene end was trimmed by 2 bases and the J gene end by 10 bases; junction bases not matched to a gene: 14. CDR3 sequence (DNA): TGTGCCAGCAGCTTAGGTACCGGGACTACAGTGATGGAGCAGTTCTTC. This gives the protein CASSLGTGTTVMEQFF.

A note on this clone: Within the sample, other DNA sequences also encode this same CDR3. The chain uses TRBV6-5 and TRBJ2-5; 10 nucleotides line up with TRBD1. CDR1 is MNHEY, CDR2 SVGAGI, per germline. J gave up 5 bases and V 8 bases, and 5 bases lay outside the gene matches. The CDR3 is made up of 13 amino acids. The CDR3 loop is CASRQGAWETQYF. The CDR3 DNA is TGTGCCAGCCGACAGGGGGCTTGGGAGACCCAGTACTTC.

The rearrangement joins TRBV13 to TRBJ2-3, with 8 bases that match TRBD2. The CDR3 loop spans 17 amino acids. Germline assignment: CDR1 PRHDT and CDR2 FYEKMQ (reference sequence). The V gene end was trimmed by 0 bases and the J gene end by 11 bases; junction bases not matched to a gene: 16. DNA for the CDR3: TGTGCCAGCAGCTTAGGTCGGTCGGGGACTAGGGGATTTAAGCAGTATTTT. It encodes CASSLGRSGTRGFKQYF.

V gene TRBV28 combines with J gene TRBJ2-7; 14 bases match TRBD2. Germline CDR1 reads MDHEN; CDR2 reads SYDVKM. The CDR3 totals 16 residues. The V gene end was trimmed by 4 bases and the J gene end by 2 bases; junction bases not matched to a gene: 4. The CDR3 is CASSSTTSGRAYEQYF. CDR3 in DNA: TGTGCCAGCAGTTCTACGACTAGCGGGAGGGCCTACGAGCAGTACTTC.

The V gene is TRBV5-8, the J gene TRBJ2-2, with 7 bases that match TRBD1. Unmatched junction bases numbered 7, after V lost 6 bases and J lost 2 bases. Germline CDR1 SGHTS, CDR2 YDEGEE. The CDR3 totals 15 residues. CDR3 nucleotide sequence: TGTGCCAGCATGGTACAGGGGATTAACACCGGGGAGCTGTTTTTT. Its translation is CASMVQGINTGELFF.

For this clone: This CDR3 is missing its conserved last phenylalanine or tryptophan, likely due to a read error. Because the CDR3's place on the DNA is in doubt, the DNA is left out and the CDR3 is given as listed by TCRdb. The chain couples TRBV21-1 to TRBJ1-2; the table's TRBD1 call for D was not verified on the DNA. TRBV21-1 counts as a pseudogene. The CDR3 adds up to 16 amino acids, both ends counted. CDR3 residues: CASSTHGGGAYLWLHL.

The chain has TRBV3-1 (or the pseudogene TRBV3-2) and TRBJ2-7; TRBD2 aligns across 16 bases. The CDR3 consists of 19 residues. Germline V gives CDR1 LGHDT, CDR2 YNNKEL (reference sequence). Trimming cost V 0 bases and J 0 bases; bases outside gene matches: 5. The CDR3 DNA follows: TGTGCCAGCAGCCAAGATCCGGGACTAGCGGGAGGGAGCTCCTACGAGCAGTACTTC. Residues: CASSQDPGLAGGSSYEQYF.

This chain connects TRBV5-1 to TRBJ2-1; D is uncertain. The V end was cut by 0 bases, the J end by 5 bases, with 12 bases between. The CDR3 contains 15 residues. The germline V gene has CDR1 SGHRS and CDR2 YFSETQ. In nucleotides, the CDR3 is TGCGCCAGCAGCTTGGCTCGTGTAGTAAACAATGAGCAGTTCTTC. Its protein is CASSLARVVNNEQFF.

V usage is TRBV9 and J usage is TRBJ1-2; D unclear. From germline, CDR1 is SGDLS and CDR2 YYNGEE. Deletions cut 4 bases from V and 4 bases from J, with 14 bases between. This CDR3 has 14 amino acids. The CDR3: CASSPATEGYGYTF. Written as DNA, the CDR3 is TGTGCCAGCAGCCCAGCCACCGAGGGCTATGGCTACACCTTC.